Below are 18 T cell receptor beta chains sequenced from a single sample in a study of cytomegalovirus exposure and HLA in healthy donors. Method: immunoSEQ multiplex PCR; TCRdb's copy keeps in-frame clones and lacks some. The sample lists some 350,000 clones; 87% were seen once. Input material: PBMCs. The receptors here all came from a woman between 25 and 40 years old in good health and CMV-seropositive.

The CDR3 DNA follows: TGTGCCAGCAGCTTAGGGGGACAGGGAGGAAACAATGAGCAGTTCTTC. Translated: CASSLGGQGGNNEQFF. This chain uses TRBV11-3 with TRBJ2-1; 9 bases are a match to TRBD1. Germline V gene data show CDR1 as SGHNT and CDR2 as YENEEA. The V gene end was trimmed by 1 base and the J gene end by 5 bases; junction bases not matched to a gene: 6. The CDR3 totals 16 residues. The whole variable domain, remainder taken from reference TRBV11-3 and TRBJ2-1, is EAGVVQSPRYKIIEKKQPVAFWCNPISGHNTLYWYLQNLGQGPELLIRYENEEAVDDSQLPKDRFSAERLKGVDSTLKIQPAELGDSAVYLCASSLGGQGGNNEQFFGPGTRLTVL.

The chain carries TRBV5-8 and TRBJ2-5; tentatively, D is TRBD1 (5 bases). CDR1 SGHTS and CDR2 YDEGEE come from the germline V gene. The CDR3 is made up of 12 amino acids. Trimming took off 7 bases at V and 4 bases at J, with 11 bases between the two ends. CDR3 amino acids: CASLGQGETQYF. The CDR3 DNA reads as TGTGCCAGCCTTGGGCAGGGAGAGACCCAGTACTTC.

V and J are TRBV5-4 and TRBJ2-5; no firm D call. This CDR3 contains 13 residues. Trimming cost V 0 bases and J 4 bases, with 7 bases left between them. CDR1 is SGHNT, CDR2 YYREEE, per germline (reference sequence). The DNA of the CDR3 is TGTGCCAGCAGCTTGGGGGGATTAGAGACCCAGTACTTC. Its translation is CASSLGGLETQYF.

This clone was counted once. The chain links TRBV6-5 to TRBJ2-3, with D tentatively TRBD1 (6 bases). Trimming took off 0 bases at V and 2 bases at J, with 12 bases between the two ends. This CDR3 has 16 amino acids. Looked up from germline, CDR1 is MNHEY and CDR2 is SVGAGI. The CDR3 sequence: CASSYSTAGATDTQYF. In DNA, the CDR3 is TGTGCCAGCAGTTACTCGACGGCAGGGGCCACAGATACGCAGTATTTT.

V is TRBV7-9 and J is TRBJ1-2; D gene ambiguous. The V end lost 6 bases, the J end lost 0 bases, and 5 bases lay between the germline ends. Looked up from germline, CDR1 is SEHNR and CDR2 is FQNEAQ (reference sequence). The CDR3 length is 12 residues. CDR3 in amino acids: CASRGTNYGYTF. As DNA, the CDR3 is TGTGCCAGCAGGGGAACTAACTATGGCTACACCTTC. Full variable domain (remainder filled in from reference TRBV7-9 and TRBJ1-2): DTGVSQNPRHKITKRGQNVTFRCDPISEHNRLYWYRQTLGQGPEFLTYFQNEAQLEKSRLLSDRFSAERPKGSFSTLEIQRTEQGDSAMYLCASRGTNYGYTFGSGTRLTVV.

The table lists this clone with a count of one. The rearrangement joins TRBV7-2 to TRBJ1-1; TRBD1 is a possible D gene (6 bases). V lost 1 base and J lost 1, with 13 bases in between. Germline V gives CDR1 SGHTA, CDR2 FQGNSA. The CDR3 spans 16 residues. In DNA form, the CDR3 reads TGTGCCAGCAGCTTAGGTGCAGGGGCCCCGAACACTGAAGCTTTCTTT. Translated, it gives CASSLGAGAPNTEAFF.

This clone showed up just once. The chain combines TRBV14 with TRBJ2-3; 14 bases align to TRBD2. The CDR3 spans 14 residues. The ends lost 3 bases at V and 8 bases at J; junction bases unmatched: 1. Germline V gene sequence: CDR1 SGHDN, CDR2 FVKESK. CDR3 amino acids: CASSQGLAGVTQYF. CDR3 sequence (DNA): TGTGCCAGCAGCCAGGGACTAGCGGGGGTTACGCAGTATTTT.

This chain uses TRBV11-2 with TRBJ1-1; no clear D. The V end was cut by 1 base, the J end by 6 bases, with 9 bases between. Germline lookup yields CDR1 SGHAT and CDR2 FQNNGV. The CDR3 sequence is 13 residues long. The CDR3 DNA reads as TGTGCCAGCAGCTTAGGGAGGATGGCTGAAGCTTTCTTT. Encoded protein: CASSLGRMAEAFF.

J is TRBJ1-4 and V is TRBV28; 9 bases match TRBD1. CDR1 MDHEN and CDR2 SYDVKM come from the germline V gene. This CDR3 has 15 residues. Trimming at V came to 4 bases and at J to 8 bases, leaving 8 bases not matched to a gene. CDR3 sequence (DNA): TGTGCCAGCAGTTCTCAAAGGACAGGGGACGAAAAACTGTTTTTT. Translated: CASSSQRTGDEKLFF.

The chain couples TRBV28 to TRBJ1-3, with 7 positions matching TRBD1. The germline V gene encodes CDR1 MDHEN and CDR2 SYDVKM. Trimming cost V 6 bases and J 4 bases; bases outside gene matches: 12. The CDR3 sequence is 16 residues long. The CDR3 DNA reads as TGTGCCAGCAGCAACCACAGGGGAAAGGGGGGAAACACCATATATTTT. Protein: CASSNHRGKGGNTIYF.

This clone came up once. Other DNA sequences from this sample encode an identical CDR3 as well. The chain has TRBV7-9 and TRBJ2-7; D is ambiguous. CDR3 size: 11 residues. Germline V lookup: CDR1 SEHNR, CDR2 FQNEAQ (reference sequence). V lost 5 bases, J lost 1 base, and 3 bases lay in between. The CDR3, as DNA: TGTGCCAGCAGCGCATCCTACGAGCAGTACTTC. This gives the protein CASSASYEQYF.

This sequence joins TRBV18 and TRBJ2-1, with a tentative D call TRBD1 (6 bases). The germline gives CDR1 KGHSH, CDR2 LQKENI. Trimming cost V 6 bases and J 10 bases, with 13 bases left between them. The length of the CDR3 is 12 residues. This CDR3 is CASSATGTEQFF. In nucleotides, the CDR3 is TGTGCCAGCTCCGCGACCGGGACAGAGCAGTTCTTC.

V is TRBV7-3 and J is TRBJ2-7, with D perhaps matching TRBD1 or TRBD2 (6 bases each). V was clipped by 5 bases and J by 5 bases, with 16 bases between them. The germline V gene has CDR1 SGHTA and CDR2 FQGTGA. The CDR3 covers 14 residues. CDR3 sequence reads: CASSPLGGLHEQYF. The CDR3 bases are TGTGCCAGCAGCCCCCTGGGGGGCCTCCACGAGCAGTACTTC.

The chain combines TRBV4-3 with TRBJ2-3; unclear D gene. This CDR3 has 13 residues. CDR1 LGHNA and CDR2 YSLEER come from the germline V gene. The V gene lost 0 bases and the J gene lost 6 bases, with 7 bases spanning the gap. CDR3 loop: CASSQDRVDTQYF. DNA of the CDR3: TGCGCCAGCAGCCAAGATAGGGTCGATACGCAGTATTTT.

The chain uses TRBV2 and TRBJ2-1; D is undetermined. Germline CDR1 and CDR2: SNHLY and FYNNEI. Between the trimmed V and J ends, which lost 2 bases and 6 bases, there was a span of 11 bases. The CDR3 is 14 amino acids. The CDR3 nucleotides read TGTGCCAGCAGTGAATCCCGGGCCTCCAATGAGCAGTTCTTC. As protein: CASSESRASNEQFF.

This clone was observed a handful of times. V and J are TRBV28 and TRBJ1-2; D call uncertain. Trimming removed 10 bases from V and 5 bases from J, with 11 bases in between. The CDR3 is 11 residues long. Germline CDR1 MDHEN, CDR2 SYDVKM. CDR3 sequence: CAIDSTYGYTF. The CDR3 DNA is TGTGCCATCGACTCTACTTATGGCTACACCTTC.

V gene TRBV7-2 combines with J gene TRBJ2-7, with D perhaps TRBD1 or TRBD2 (5 bases each). With 4 bases removed from V and 6 bases from J, the gap between germline ends came to 16 bases. The CDR3 spans 14 residues. Germline CDR1 SGHTA, CDR2 FQGNSA. The CDR3 region is CASSSGTFLLEQYF. CDR3 nucleotide sequence: TGTGCCAGCAGCTCTGGGACGTTTCTTCTCGAGCAGTACTTC.

This clone was detected only once. The genes are TRBV6-1 and TRBJ1-4; D is uncertain. This CDR3 spans 15 amino acids. V was clipped by 2 bases and J by 2 bases, with 9 bases between them. The germline CDR1 and CDR2 sequences are MNHNS and SASEGT. The CDR3 spells CASSETWRTNEKLFF. CDR3 bases: TGTGCCAGCAGTGAAACGTGGAGGACTAATGAAAAACTGTTTTTT.